This TCR beta chain was sequenced during a study of low-dose radiotherapy and immunotherapy resistance in tumors. Study-level information: Cyclophosphamide infusions of 200 mg/m2 came every two weeks, one day before radiation-immunotherapy.

This clonotype turned up a few times. Because the CDR3's place on the DNA is in doubt, the DNA is left out and the CDR3 is given as listed by TCRdb. Time point given: before trial treatment. Treatment of the donors consisted of nivolumab and ipilimumab (plus aspirin, low-dose cyclophosphamide and low-dose radiotherapy). Each eligible patient had an advanced solid tumor, and these tumors lacked tumor-infiltrating lymphocytes. Per germline, CDR1 SGDLS and CDR2 YYNGEE. 16 amino acids form the CDR3, both terminal residues included. Gene-specific TRAV and TRBV primers were used for first-strand cDNA, covering alpha and beta chains. Using a constant-region primer together with a V-primer adapter, TCRs were subjected to about 18 PCR cycles of amplification. TCRdb reanalysed the reads using MiXCR and keeps one entry per CDR3 protein. The sample carries 40,000 or so distinct CDR3 sequences, around a third recorded once.

The V and J genes are TRBV9 and TRBJ2-2; no check of the table's D call, TRBD1, against the DNA was made. This receptor was taken from a male donor with gallbladder cancer. The input for sequencing was PBMCs, taken before treatment. CDR3: CASSVASGAYGELFFF.